This T cell receptor beta chain appears in the sequencing data of a study of Ad26.COV2.S vaccination and SARS-CoV-2 variants. Study-wide background: The study gave Ad26.COV2.S intramuscularly, once or twice 56 days apart.

TCRdb's copy holds only in-frame clones and misses some; the assay was immunoSEQ multiplex PCR. The table shows roughly 300,000 clones, with around 89% occurring only once. The treatment is: some 19 received Ad26.COV2.S at low or high dose, single or two shots; about 5 received placebo; per-sample allocation not given. Sample collection was performed on day 63 after the first vaccine or placebo injection. This clone came up once. The TCR comes from a person aged 18-65 years who received the Ad26.COV2.S COVID-19 vaccine or a placebo. Sample: peripheral blood, taken in a trial of Ad26.COV2.S vaccine versus placebo.

The CDR3 DNA reads TGTGCCGCAAGTGGGGGGGTAGGGGCAGATACGCAGTATTTT. This codes for CAASGGVGADTQYF. The chain links TRBV28 to TRBJ2-3; 7 bases map to TRBD2. V was pared by 11 bases and J by 4 bases, with 12 bases of the junction left unmatched. The CDR3 has 14 residues. The V gene's germline CDR1 is MDHEN and CDR2 SYDVKM.